This T cell receptor beta chain was retrieved from a study of blood T cell repertoires in COVID-19. Turning to the study itself: The United States, Italy and Spain were the sources of the acute and convalescent COVID-19 samples.

Per the original methods: Nucleated cell number was recorded as an estimate derived from reference gene primer amplification. Here immunoSEQ multiplex PCR was the method, and the copy in TCRdb shows in-frame clones only, minus some. That table supplies the V and J calls and clone size; D and trimming were determined from the DNA. Among 150,000 or so clones listed, around 87% were seen once. The TCR comes from a man of 80 years or more with acute or convalescent COVID-19. Specimen: peripheral blood.

The CDR3 nucleotides are TGTGCCAGCAGCCCCTACTCGACAGGTCCTGGAAACACCATATATTTT. Its protein is CASSPYSTGPGNTIYF. The chain has TRBV5-4 and TRBJ1-3; D may be TRBD1 (6 bases). This CDR3 is 16 amino acids long. Between the trimmed V and J ends, which lost 4 bases and 2 bases, there was a span of 16 bases. Germline-derived CDR1 and CDR2 are SGHNT and YYREEE (reference sequence). Full variable domain (outside the CDR3, taken from reference TRBV5-4 and TRBJ1-3): ETGVTQSPTHLIKTRGQQVTLRCSSQSGHNTVSWYQQALGQGPQFIFQYYREEENGRGNFPPRFSGLQFPNYSSELNVNALELDDSALYLCASSPYSTGPGNTIYFGEGSWLTVV.